This TCR beta chain was sequenced in a study of blood T cell repertoires in COVID-19. Study context: T cells, B-cell-depleted T cells, or PBMCs provided the cDNA or gDNA that served as material.

The CDR3 totals 16 residues. Germline V lookup: CDR1 LNHDA, CDR2 SQIVND (reference sequence). V lost 5 bases to trimming and J lost 4 bases; unmatched junction nucleotides: 7. Original analysis: Estimation of nucleated cell counts relied on the amplification of reference gene primers. Libraries were prepared by immunoSEQ multiplex PCR; TCRdb keeps only in-frame clonotypes and omits some of them. The V and J calls and clone size come from that table; D and trimming were worked out from the DNA. The sample lists 270,000 or so clones; around nine tenths were seen once. The clonotype was recovered from a woman aged 25 to 39 with COVID-19, enrolled during active disease. Material: peripheral blood. The chain couples TRBV19 to TRBJ1-5; 11 positions agree with TRBD1. The CDR3 spells CASSRMDRGPNQPQHF. In nucleotides, the CDR3 is TGTGCCAGTAGTCGAATGGACAGGGGGCCGAATCAGCCCCAGCATTTT.